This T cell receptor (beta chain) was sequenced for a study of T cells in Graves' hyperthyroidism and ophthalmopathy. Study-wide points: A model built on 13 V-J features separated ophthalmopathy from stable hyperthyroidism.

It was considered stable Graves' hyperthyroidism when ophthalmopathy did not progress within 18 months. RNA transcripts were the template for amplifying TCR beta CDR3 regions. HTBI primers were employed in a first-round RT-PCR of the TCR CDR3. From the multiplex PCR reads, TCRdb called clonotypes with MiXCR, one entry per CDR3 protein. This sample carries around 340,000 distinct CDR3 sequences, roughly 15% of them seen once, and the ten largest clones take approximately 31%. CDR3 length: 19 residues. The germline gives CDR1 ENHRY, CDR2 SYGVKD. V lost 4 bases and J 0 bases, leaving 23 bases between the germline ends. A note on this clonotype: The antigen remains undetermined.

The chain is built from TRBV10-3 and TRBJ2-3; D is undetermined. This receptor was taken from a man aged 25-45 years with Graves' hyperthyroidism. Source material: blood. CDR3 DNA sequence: TGTGCCATCAGTGGAATGGCCTCCAACCGCGGCCGTAGCACAGATACGCAGTATTTT. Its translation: CAISGMASNRGRSTDTQYF.